This is a list of T cell receptor beta chains from one sample in a study of shared clonotypes between healthy human individuals. Method: immunoSEQ multiplex PCR; TCRdb's copy keeps in-frame clones and lacks some. This table holds a few million clones, 95% found once. Sequenced input: naive CD4+ T cells sorted from blood. The receptor source for this set is a man between 18 and 35 years old in good health. CDR3s include the opening cysteine and the closing phenylalanine or tryptophan. The D gene is left open where the match is weak. A clone size is listed for some rows: how often the clone was seen (once, few, many), or a class if it is expanded.

once,TRBV5-1,TRBJ2-2,.,TGCGCCAGCAGCTTGTCGACGTTCGCGAACACCGGGGAGCTGTTTTTT,CASSLSTFANTGELFF
.,TRBV28,TRBJ2-5,.,TGTGCCAGCAGTCCTAGGGAGACCCAGTACTTC,CASSPRETQYF
.,TRBV9,TRBJ1-1,.,TGTGCCAGCAGCGTAGATGAGGGGATAGACACTGAAGCTTTCTTT,CASSVDEGIDTEAFF
.,TRBV18,TRBJ2-7,.,TGTGCCAGCTCACCCCAATCCGGGACTCCGTACGAGCAGTACTTC,CASSPQSGTPYEQYF
.,TRBV7-7,TRBJ1-3,TRBD1,TGTGCTAGCAGCACAACACAGGGGAACTCTGGAAACACCATATATTTT,CASSTTQGNSGNTIYF
.,TRBV7-2,TRBJ2-1,.,TGTGCCAGCAGCTCAAAACTACAGGGACATGAGCAGTTCTTC,CASSSKLQGHEQFF
.,TRBV7-9,TRBJ2-7,TRBD2,TGTGCCAGCAGCTTAGAGGGCGGGAGCTCCTACGAGCAGTACTTC,CASSLEGGSSYEQYF
.,TRBV19,TRBJ1-4,.,TGTGCCAGTAGTAAGGCAGGTGAAAAACTGTTTTTT,CASSKAGEKLFF
.,TRBV6-6,TRBJ1-1,TRBD1,TGTGCCAGTACAACCGGGACAGGGGTAGATTCCGCTGAAGCTTTCTTT,CASTTGTGVDSAEAFF
.,TRBV7-2,TRBJ1-2,.,TGTGCCAGCAGCTTAGCTTGGCCAGTTAATGGCTACACCTTC,CASSLAWPVNGYTF
.,TRBV5-4,TRBJ1-3,.,TGTGCCAGCAGCTTGGATGGGGGCGCCGCGGGTGGAAACACCATATATTTT,CASSLDGGAAGGNTIYF
.,TRBV29-1,TRBJ2-3,TRBD2,TGCGGGGCGGGGGTAAAGAGAACAGATACGCAGTATTTT,CGAGVKRTDTQYF
.,TRBV10-3,TRBJ1-1,.,TGTGCCATCAGGGACCTTGGGCAATCGGGCTTAGGAGCTTTCTTT,CAIRDLGQSGLGAFF
once,TRBV5-6,TRBJ2-2,.,TGTGCCAGCAGCGCGGACTACGGGGGGGAGCTGTTTTTT,CASSADYGGELFF
.,TRBV10-3,TRBJ1-5,.,TGTGCCATCAGTGAGGGGCCTAGCAATCAGCCCCAGCATTTT,CAISEGPSNQPQHF
.,TRBV15,TRBJ2-2,.,TGTGCCACCAGCAGAGAGGGGGTCATTAACACCGGGGAGCTGTTTTTT,CATSREGVINTGELFF
.,TRBV7-9,TRBJ1-2,TRBD1,TGTGCCAGCAGCTTAGCGGTACAGGGGGGTTTCTATGGCTACACCTTC,CASSLAVQGGFYGYTF
.,TRBV6-1,TRBJ1-5,.,TGTGCCAGCAGTGCCACGCAACCTACACGGAAAGCTATTAATCAGCCCCAGCATTTT,CASSATQPTRKAINQPQHF
once,TRBV27,TRBJ1-2,TRBD1,TGTGCCAGCAGTTTATCGCGACAGGGGGCGCGAGGAGGCTACACCTTC,CASSLSRQGARGGYTF
.,TRBV6-5,TRBJ2-7,.,TGTGCCAGCAGTTACTCGACGGCCAGCTACGAGCAGTACTTC,CASSYSTASYEQYF
few,TRBV9,TRBJ1-3,.,TGTGCCAGCAGCGTAGATGGAAACACCATATATTTT,CASSVDGNTIYF
.,TRBV6-5,TRBJ1-1,.,TGTGCCAGCAGTTACTCGAGGGTCCTCGCTGAAGCTTTCTTT,CASSYSRVLAEAFF